Shown below are 21 T cell receptor beta chains from a single sample sequenced in a study of blood T cell repertoires in COVID-19. Sequenced by immunoSEQ multiplex PCR; TCRdb stores in-frame clones only, minus some. The sample includes around 330,000 clones, about 88% of them seen just once. Sequences were obtained from PBMCs or T cells enriched from blood (not recorded which). The receptors stem from a woman aged 40 to 50 who had recovered from COVID-19.

Only a few counts were recorded for this clone. The chain employs TRBV3-1 (or the pseudogene TRBV3-2) and TRBJ2-1; no clear D. V was cut by 1 base and J by 8 bases, with 6 bases left in between. This CDR3 has 12 amino acids. Germline V gene data show CDR1 as LGHDT and CDR2 as YNNKEL (reference sequence). The CDR3 bases are TGTGCCAGCAGCCAAGTCGTCGATGAGCAGTTCTTC. Residues: CASSQVVDEQFF.

J is TRBJ2-7 and V is TRBV15; TRBD1 matches at 10 bases. After removal of 4 bases from V and 5 bases from J, the junction contained 5 bases not matched to a gene. This CDR3 comprises 14 residues. Germline CDR1 is LNHNV and CDR2 is YYDKDF (reference sequence). This chain's CDR3 is CATSTGTGDNEQYF. As DNA, the CDR3 is TGTGCCACCAGCACCGGGACAGGGGATAACGAGCAGTACTTC.

The J gene is TRBJ2-6, the V gene TRBV6-4; a weak D match, TRBD1 (6 bases). There are 16 residues in the CDR3. V shed 0 bases and J shed 0 bases, with 6 bases lying between them. The germline CDR1 and CDR2 sequences are MRHNA and SNTAGT. The CDR3, as DNA: TGTGCCAGCAGTGACTCGGACAGCTCTGGGGCCAACGTCCTGACTTTC. This gives the protein CASSDSDSSGANVLTF.

This clone is a singleton in its sample. This rearrangement joins TRBV11-3 to TRBJ2-7; D remains ambiguous. Trimming stripped 1 base from V and 0 bases from J, with 13 bases between. This CDR3 contains 16 residues. Germline V gene sequence: CDR1 SGHNT, CDR2 YENEEA. The CDR3 protein is CASSLGSYPSSYEQYF. CDR3 bases: TGTGCCAGCAGCTTAGGGAGCTACCCGAGCTCCTACGAGCAGTACTTC.

This chain connects TRBV28 to TRBJ1-2; maybe TRBD1 (6 bases). This CDR3 contains 17 residues. Germline values: CDR1 MDHEN, CDR2 SYDVKM. V lost 10 bases, J lost 0 bases, and 24 bases lay in between. For the CDR3, the DNA is TGTGCCACTAGTCTACAGGGCCCAATATTAGCTAACTATGGCTACACCTTC. Protein: CATSLQGPILANYGYTF.

In its sample, this clone was seen once. The chain carries TRBV11-2 and TRBJ2-1, with 10 bases matching TRBD2. CDR3 length equals 15 residues. Germline-derived CDR1 and CDR2 are SGHAT and FQNNGV. Trimming removed 6 bases from V and 1 base from J; junction bases left unmatched: 3. The CDR3 spells CASSSSGSSYNEQFF. In DNA, the CDR3 is TGTGCCAGCAGTTCTAGCGGGAGTTCCTACAATGAGCAGTTCTTC.

This clone was detected a few times. V is TRBV11-2 and J is TRBJ2-7; 10 bases agree with TRBD1. CDR3 length equals 15 residues. With V trimmed by 1 base and J by 1 base, 1 base remained unmatched. The germline V gene has CDR1 SGHAT and CDR2 FQNNGV. In nucleotides, the CDR3 is TGTGCCAGCAGCTTAGGGACAGGGGGTTCCTACGAGCAGTACTTC. This sequence encodes CASSLGTGGSYEQYF.

The chain carries TRBV7-3 and TRBJ2-3; 7 bases fit TRBD1. This CDR3 comprises 12 residues. V lost 0 bases and J lost 9; bases outside the gene matches: 0. The germline V gene has CDR1 SGHTA and CDR2 FQGTGA. The CDR3 region is CASSLTDRTQYF. CDR3 DNA sequence: TGTGCCAGCAGCTTAACGGACAGGACGCAGTATTTT.

This rearrangement joins TRBV4-1 to TRBJ2-7; TRBD2 agrees at 8 bases. Germline CDR1 is MGHRA and CDR2 is YSYEKL. The CDR3 is 16 residues long. The V and J ends lost 0 bases and 4 bases, in that order; junction bases with no gene match: 8. The CDR3 DNA sequence: TGCGCCAGCAGCCAAGATCTGGGACTAGGGGGATACGAGCAGTACTTC. Encoded protein: CASSQDLGLGGYEQYF.

This clone has a single count. The CDR3, as DNA: TGCGCCAGCAGCTTGGGGACTGTCTATGGGGAAGAGACCCAGTACTTC. Its translation: CASSLGTVYGEETQYF. The genes are TRBV5-1 and TRBJ2-5, with a weak D call TRBD2 (5 bases). Deletions cut 0 bases from V and 3 bases from J, with 15 bases between. In germline, CDR1 is SGHRS, CDR2 YFSETQ. The CDR3 extends over 16 amino acids.

The chain is built from TRBV6-5 and TRBJ2-5; TRBD2 matches at 10 bases. In germline, CDR1 is MNHEY, CDR2 SVGAGI. This CDR3 is 14 amino acids long. The V segment lost 0 bases and the J segment 5 bases; nucleotides outside the gene matches: 0. The DNA for the CDR3 is TGTGCCAGCAGTTACTCGACTAGCGGGGAGACCCAGTACTTC. Its translation is CASSYSTSGETQYF.

This rearrangement joins TRBV7-2 to TRBJ1-1; D may be TRBD1 (5 bases). Germline loops: CDR1 SGHTA, CDR2 FQGNSA. The V gene lost 5 bases and the J gene lost 4 bases, with 14 bases spanning the gap. The CDR3 covers 14 residues. CDR3 bases: TGTGCCAGCAGCCCTCCCGTCGGGGGCACTGAAGCTTTCTTT. Protein product: CASSPPVGGTEAFF.

This sequence joins TRBV30 and TRBJ1-4, with D possibly matching TRBD1 (6 bases). The CDR3 is made up of 14 amino acids. V lost 2 bases and J lost 8, with 15 bases in between. The germline CDR1 and CDR2 sequences are GTSNPN and SVGIG (reference sequence). The CDR3 DNA sequence: TGTGCCTGGAGTCGGGGGGCACGGAAAGAAAAACTGTTTTTT. Its protein is CAWSRGARKEKLFF.

The gene calls are TRBV10-3 and TRBJ1-6, with 8 bases matching TRBD1. Trimming cost V 6 bases and J 6 bases; bases outside gene matches: 4. The CDR3 is made up of 14 amino acids. CDR1 ENHRY and CDR2 SYGVKD come from the germline V gene. The CDR3 region is CAISLDRANSPLHF. The CDR3 nucleotides read TGTGCCATCAGCTTGGACAGGGCTAATTCACCCCTCCACTTT.

This chain connects TRBV7-3 to TRBJ1-2; 7 nucleotides align to TRBD1. V shed 5 bases and J 2 bases; nucleotides not matched to a gene: 2. Germline V CDR1 and CDR2: SGHTA, FQGTGA. CDR3 length: 13 amino acids. The CDR3, as DNA: TGTGCCAGCAGCCAGACAGGGAACTATGGCTACACCTTC. Its translation: CASSQTGNYGYTF.

This chain connects TRBV21-1 to TRBJ2-1; the D call of TRBD2 is as the table states it, not checked on the DNA. TRBV21-1 is deemed a pseudogene. This CDR3 comprises 17 residues. The CDR3 DNA reads TGTGCCAGCAGCAAAGGTCGGCCAGCGGGACGATACAATGAGCAGTTCTTC. Amino acid sequence: CASSKGRPAGRYNEQFF.

Only one count was recorded for this clone. This chain uses TRBV29-1 with TRBJ1-2, with a possible D match to TRBD1 (5 bases). Germline CDR1 SQVTM, CDR2 ANQGSEA. The CDR3 is made up of 13 amino acids. V was cut by 3 bases and J by 8 bases, with 16 bases left in between. Here the CDR3 DNA reads TGCAGCGTTGACCGAGGCAGGGTAAAAGGCTACACCTTC. Its protein product is CSVDRGRVKGYTF.

This sequence joins TRBV18 and TRBJ2-2, with D possibly being TRBD2 (7 bases). Per germline, CDR1 KGHSH and CDR2 LQKENI. The V gene lost 1 base and the J gene lost 3 bases, with 12 bases spanning the gap. This CDR3 contains 16 residues. Here the CDR3 reads CASSPLRGPDTGELFF. In DNA, the CDR3 is TGTGCCAGCTCACCACTGCGGGGGCCTGACACCGGGGAGCTGTTTTTT.

Concerning this clone itself: This CDR3 is also generated by other DNA sequences in the sample. As DNA, the CDR3 is TGTGCCAGCAGCCTCCTAGAGGGAGAGCAGTACTTC. It is translated as CASSLLEGEQYF. The chain combines TRBV11-3 with TRBJ2-7; D might be TRBD2 (5 bases). The length of the CDR3 is 12 residues. The ends were cut back, 5 bases at V and 7 bases at J, with 12 bases in the middle. CDR1 is SGHNT and CDR2 is YENEEA in the germline V gene.

The rearrangement joins TRBV5-4 to TRBJ2-7, with 9 positions matching TRBD1. Trimming took 4 bases from V and 5 from J; bases not matched to a gene: 4. CDR1 SGHNT and CDR2 YYREEE come from the germline V gene (reference sequence). The CDR3 loop spans 13 amino acids. As DNA, the CDR3 is TGTGCCAGCAGCGGCGGGACAGGGAACGAGCAGTACTTC. Translated, it gives CASSGGTGNEQYF.

The chain recombines TRBV4-1 with TRBJ1-1; D unclear. The V end lost 4 bases, the J end lost 3 bases, and 12 bases lay between the germline ends. This CDR3 has 14 amino acids. Germline V CDR1 and CDR2: MGHRA, YSYEKL. CDR3 in amino acids: CASSPRLRDTEAFF. As DNA, the CDR3 is TGCGCCAGCAGCCCTCGTCTGCGGGACACTGAAGCTTTCTTT.